This T cell receptor (beta chain) was identified during a study of shared clonotypes between healthy human individuals. Findings and caveats of the study: Estimated richness values were generally larger in naive subsets than in memory subsets.

Worth noting for this clone: Antigen: not known.

The CDR3 is 14 residues long. V was clipped by 3 bases and J by 3 bases; unmatched bases: 5. Germline V gene lookup returns CDR1 GTSNPN and CDR2 SVGIG (reference sequence). Sorted subsets were amplified in replicate PCRs using about 200 ng DNA, around 30,000 T cell genomes. Original data processing: ImmunoSEQ supplied junction-only sequences lacking quality scores, so filtering was different. The repertoire was sequenced with immunoSEQ multiplex PCR; TCRdb's copy has only in-frame clones and lacks some. V and J calls and clone size are those listed in that table; D and trimming were worked out from the DNA. The data show about 2 million clones, 85% to 95% seen once.

Sequenced: naive CD4+ T cells sorted from blood. As to subset: CD45RA+ positively selected. This chain uses TRBV30 with TRBJ1-5; 7 nucleotides agree with TRBD1. This TCR came from a young man in good health. The CDR3 loop reads CAWRLGQSNQPQHF. CDR3 DNA sequence: TGTGCCTGGAGGCTGGGACAGTCCAATCAGCCCCAGCATTTT.